Listed here is a single T cell receptor (beta chain). These data come from a study of radiation and T cells in renal cell carcinoma. Whole-study context: Nephrectomy followed 15 Gy stereotactic body radiation by 4 weeks.

Sequenced by immunoSEQ multiplex PCR; TCRdb stores in-frame clones only, minus some. Altogether 20,000 to 25,000 clones are present, 80% being singletons, with the ten largest covering approximately 42%. The V gene's germline CDR1 is MDHEN and CDR2 SYDVKM. The CDR3 consists of 14 residues. With 0 bases removed from V and 7 bases from J, the gap between germline ends came to 10 bases. As for time point: baseline pretreatment blood. Regarding treatment: 15 Gy SBRT to primary tumor, nephrectomy 4 weeks later. The patient's renal cell carcinoma had clear cell pathology. The gene calls are TRBV28 and TRBJ1-5; no reliable D call. The source of this sequence is a man aged 55-75 years with renal cell carcinoma. The sample in question was blood, obtained from a patient whose treatment included radiotherapy and nephrectomy. CDR3 nucleotides: TGTGCCAGCAGTTTATGGGAAGGGAACCAGCCCCAGCATTTT. This gives the protein CASSLWEGNQPQHF.